The present T cell receptor (beta chain) was sequenced within a study of CD8+ T cells in alopecia areata. Study summary: Among treated patients, oral tofacitinib was administered at 5 to 10 mg twice daily.

Researchers gathered lesional scalp punch biopsies and peripheral blood from patients with alopecia areata. Isolation of CD4+ and CD8+ T cells from PBMCs was achieved by sorting. CDR3 length: 15 amino acids. Germline loops: CDR1 SGDLS, CDR2 YYNGEE. J gave up 4 bases and V 4 bases, and 7 bases lay outside the gene matches. RNA was extracted and reverse transcribed into cDNA as the sequencing template. The data were produced by immunoSEQ multiplex PCR, yet TCRdb's version contains in-frame clones alone and is incomplete. This sample has under 75,000 clones, with more than 40% found just once. The chain is built from TRBV9 and TRBJ2-7, with 11 bases matching TRBD2. The receptor comes from a human donor with alopecia areata. The sample here was CD8+ T cells sorted from blood, taken at week 0. The CDR3 is CASSPTSGSLYEQYF. The CDR3 region has the DNA TGTGCCAGCAGCCCCACTAGCGGGAGTTTGTACGAGCAGTACTTC.